A single sample is the source of the 9 T cell receptor beta chains below, sequenced in a study of T cells in Graves' hyperthyroidism and ophthalmopathy. TCR beta CDR3 sequences were amplified from RNA transcripts. The HTBI set primed first-round TCR CDR3 RT-PCR. Each CDR3 protein is one row after TCRdb ran MiXCR on the multiplex PCR reads. The sample lists hundreds of thousands of distinct CDR3 sequences; about 45% were seen once. The sample taken for sequencing was peripheral blood or thyroid tissue (not recorded which). The source of these receptors is an adult man with Graves' disease, either hyperthyroidism or ophthalmopathy (not recorded which).

On this clonotype itself: This may be a read error, as it is one base from a much larger clone. CDR3 loop: CVSSIQGNQPQHF. CDR3 DNA: TGTGTCAGTAGTATACAGGGGAATCAGCCCCAGCATTTT. This rearrangement joins TRBV19 to TRBJ1-5; 7 positions match TRBD1. This CDR3 contains 13 residues. Germline V gene lookup returns CDR1 LNHDA and CDR2 SQIVND (reference sequence).

This clonotype was seen at least ten times. The chain links TRBV24-1 to TRBJ2-5; 10 nucleotides align to TRBD1. This CDR3 comprises 15 residues. The V gene end was trimmed by 3 bases and the J gene end by 4 bases; junction bases not matched to a gene: 4. Germline V lookup: CDR1 KGHDR, CDR2 SFDVKD. The CDR3 reads CATSDPDRGRETQYF. For the CDR3, the DNA is TGTGCCACCAGTGATCCCGACAGGGGGCGAGAGACCCAGTACTTC.

The chain employs TRBV11-2 and TRBJ1-1; 8 bases align to TRBD1. The CDR3 contains 16 residues. The ends lost 5 bases at V and 1 base at J; junction bases unmatched: 9. CDR1 is SGHAT, CDR2 FQNNGV, per germline. This CDR3 is CASSGFRGLANTEAFF. CDR3 DNA: TGTGCCAGCAGCGGATTCAGGGGGCTGGCGAACACTGAAGCTTTCTTT.

In this sample, this clonotype turned up a few times. V gene TRBV29-1 combines with J gene TRBJ2-7, with D maybe TRBD2 (6 bases). CDR3 size: 16 residues. Trimming took 0 bases from V and 3 from J, leaving 18 bases between them. Germline lookup yields CDR1 SQVTM and CDR2 ANQGSEA. CDR3 in DNA: TGCAGCGTTGAAGATTATGGAGGGACGGAGTTCTACGAGCAGTACTTC. This sequence encodes CSVEDYGGTEFYEQYF.

This clonotype was picked up many times. The chain joins TRBV2 to TRBJ1-4; D unresolved. CDR1 is SNHLY, CDR2 FYNNEI, per germline. This CDR3 is built from 14 residues. The germline V and J ends were trimmed by 1 base and 8 bases, with 11 bases remaining between them. The DNA of the CDR3 is TGTGCCAGCAGTGAAGGAACTCTACGGGAAAAACTGTTTTTT. This sequence encodes CASSEGTLREKLFF.

The table lists this clonotype with many counts. V gene TRBV7-2 combines with J gene TRBJ1-2; D remains unclear. V gave up 0 bases and J gave up 4 bases, with 9 bases separating them. Germline V gene data show CDR1 as SGHTA and CDR2 as FQGNSA. The CDR3 contains 14 residues. The CDR3, as DNA: TGTGCCAGCAGCTTAGCCGGGCGGAGCTATGGCTACACCTTC. Translating it yields CASSLAGRSYGYTF. The full variable domain, its missing parts supplied by reference TRBV7-2 and TRBJ1-2, is GAGVSQSPSNKVTEKGKDVELRCDPISGHTALYWYRQSLGQGLEFLIYFQGNSAPDKSGLPSDRFSAERTGGSVSTLTIQRTQQEDSAVYLCASSLAGRSYGYTFGSGTRLTVV.

This clonotype came up once. This chain uses TRBV15 with TRBJ2-7; weak D call: TRBD1 (6 bases). The CDR3 consists of 16 residues. Germline CDR1 is LNHNV and CDR2 is YYDKDF (reference sequence). V was pared by 0 bases and J by 3 bases, with 15 bases between. The CDR3 is CATSRDLVQGGYEQYF. The CDR3, as DNA: TGTGCCACCAGCAGAGATCTAGTACAGGGTGGCTACGAGCAGTACTTC.

The V gene is TRBV20-1, the J gene TRBJ1-1, with TRBD1 as a possible D gene (5 bases). CDR3 length equals 15 residues. The V and J ends lost 0 bases and 1 base respectively, with 12 bases between them. The germline V gene encodes CDR1 DFQATT and CDR2 SNEGSKA (reference sequence). The CDR3 reads CSARDPYRQNTEAFF. The CDR3 DNA reads as TGCAGTGCTAGAGATCCCTACAGGCAGAACACTGAAGCTTTCTTT.

J is TRBJ1-2 and V is TRBV7-8; D remains unclear. The CDR3 sequence is 14 residues long. Trimming shortened V by 5 bases and J by 2 bases, and 12 bases separated the two germline ends. Germline-derived CDR1 and CDR2 are SGHVS and FQNEAQ. CDR3 bases: TGTGCCAGCAGCCCGGGCCTGGCGAACTATGGCTACACCTTC. This encodes CASSPGLANYGYTF.